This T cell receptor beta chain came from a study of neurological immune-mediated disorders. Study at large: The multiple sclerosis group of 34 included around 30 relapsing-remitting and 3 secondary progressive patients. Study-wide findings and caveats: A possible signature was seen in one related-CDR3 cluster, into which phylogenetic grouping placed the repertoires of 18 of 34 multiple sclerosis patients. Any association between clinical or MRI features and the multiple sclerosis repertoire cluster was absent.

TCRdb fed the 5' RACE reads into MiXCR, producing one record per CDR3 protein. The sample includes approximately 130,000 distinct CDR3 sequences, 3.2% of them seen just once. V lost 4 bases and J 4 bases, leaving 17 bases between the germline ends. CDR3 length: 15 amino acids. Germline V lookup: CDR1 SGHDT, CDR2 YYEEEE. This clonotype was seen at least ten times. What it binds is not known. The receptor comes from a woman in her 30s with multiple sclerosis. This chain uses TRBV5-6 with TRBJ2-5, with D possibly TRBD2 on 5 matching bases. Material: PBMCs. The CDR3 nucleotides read TGTGCCAGCAGCCCACGGACGGGATTCTTAGAGACCCAGTACTTC. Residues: CASSPRTGFLETQYF. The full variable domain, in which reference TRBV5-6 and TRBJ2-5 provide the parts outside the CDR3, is DAGVTQSPTHLIKTRGQQVTLRCSPKSGHDTVSWYQQALGQGPQFIFQYYEEEERQRGNFPDRFSGHQFPNYSSELNVNALLLGDSALYLCASSPRTGFLETQYFGPGTRLLVL.